This TCR beta chain comes out of a study of cytomegalovirus exposure and HLA in healthy donors. The germline V and J ends were trimmed by 7 bases and 8 bases, with 11 bases remaining between them. This CDR3 spans 11 amino acids. Germline V gives CDR1 SNHLY, CDR2 FYNNEI. Primers for the PCR totalled 60 Vbeta and 13 Jbeta. TCRdb's copy holds only in-frame clones and misses some; the assay was immunoSEQ multiplex PCR. The sample includes 130,000 to 150,000 clones, roughly 77% of them seen just once. The sequencing sample was made of PBMCs. The V and J genes are TRBV2 and TRBJ1-1; D unclear. The TCR originated in a man aged 30 to 45 in good health and CMV-seronegative. The CDR3 loop is CASIEYLEAFF. The CDR3 bases are TGTGCCAGCATAGAGTACCTAGAAGCTTTCTTT.